Detailed here is one T cell receptor (beta chain). These data belong to a study of blood T cell repertoires in COVID-19. Across the whole study: From T cells, B-cell-depleted T cells, or PBMCs came the material, which was cDNA or gDNA.

In the authors' methods: Scientists estimated how many nucleated cells there were by amplifying reference gene primers. TCRdb keeps only in-frame clones here, not all; method: immunoSEQ multiplex PCR. Clonal size and the V and J genes are those of that table, whereas D and trimming came from the DNA. The sample yields over 250,000 clones, 83% seen once. The CDR3 consists of 16 residues. Germline loops: CDR1 SGHTA, CDR2 FQGNSA. V dropped 5 bases and J dropped 1; count of bases not matched to a gene: 8. V usage is TRBV7-2 and J usage is TRBJ2-3, with 8 bases fitting TRBD2. The sequenced sample consisted of peripheral blood. This receptor was obtained from a woman aged 45-59 years who had recovered from COVID-19. CDR3 residues: CASSPIGLAGTDTQYF. Here the CDR3 DNA reads TGTGCCAGCAGCCCCATCGGACTAGCTGGCACAGATACGCAGTATTTT.